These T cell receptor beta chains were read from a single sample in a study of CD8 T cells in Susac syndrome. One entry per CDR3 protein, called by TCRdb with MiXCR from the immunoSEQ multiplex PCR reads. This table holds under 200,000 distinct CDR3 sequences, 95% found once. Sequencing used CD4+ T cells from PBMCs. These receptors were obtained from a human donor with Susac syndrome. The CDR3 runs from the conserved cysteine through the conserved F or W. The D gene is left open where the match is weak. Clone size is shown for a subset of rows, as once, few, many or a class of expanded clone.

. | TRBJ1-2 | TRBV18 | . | CASSPSGGNYGYTF | TGTGCCAGCTCACCATCAGGTGGGAACTATGGCTACACCTTC
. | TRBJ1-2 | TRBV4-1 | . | CASSHVRGQTYGYTF | TGCGCCAGCAGCCACGTACGGGGGCAGACCTATGGCTACACCTTC
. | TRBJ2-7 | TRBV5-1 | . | CASSSGQPLYEQYF | TGCGCCAGCAGCTCGGGACAACCTTTATACGAGCAGTACTTC
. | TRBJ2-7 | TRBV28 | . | CASRESSYEQYF | TGTGCCAGCCGTGAGAGCTCCTACGAGCAGTACTTC
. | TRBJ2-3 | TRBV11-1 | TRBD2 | CASSFLTSGVSDTQYF | TGTGCCAGCAGTTTCCTGACTAGCGGGGTTTCAGATACGCAGTATTTT
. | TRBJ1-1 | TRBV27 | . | CASSYSGDGTEAFF | TGTGCCTCATCTTATTCCGGTGATGGCACTGAAGCTTTCTTT
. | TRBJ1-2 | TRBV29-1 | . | CSVEDPGGALYGYTF | TGCAGCGTTGAAGATCCCGGGGGCGCGCTCTATGGCTACACCTTC
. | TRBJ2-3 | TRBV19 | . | CASQDRGASTDTQYF | TGTGCCAGCCAAGACCGGGGTGCTAGCACAGATACGCAGTATTTT
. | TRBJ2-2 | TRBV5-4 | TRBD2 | CASSSRLAGGPKELFF | TGTGCCAGCAGCTCCCGACTAGCGGGGGGGCCTAAGGAGCTGTTTTTT
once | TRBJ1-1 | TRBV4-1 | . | CASSQPTGVTFF | TGCGCCAGCAGCCAACCGACCGGGGTAACTTTCTTT
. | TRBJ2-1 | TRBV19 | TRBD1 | CASSKQGARSPASEQFF | TGTGCCAGTAGTAAACAGGGGGCGCGGTCCCCCGCGAGTGAGCAGTTCTTC
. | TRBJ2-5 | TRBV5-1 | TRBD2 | CASSLQAGDQETQYF | TGCGCCAGCAGCTTACAAGCGGGGGACCAAGAGACCCAGTACTTC
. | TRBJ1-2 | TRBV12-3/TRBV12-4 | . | CASSFQDRYGYTF | TGTGCCAGCAGTTTCCAGGACCGCTATGGCTACACCTTC
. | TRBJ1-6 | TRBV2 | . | CASSRGRGNNSPLHF | TGTGCCAGCAGTCGGGGGAGGGGTAATAATTCACCCCTCCACTTT
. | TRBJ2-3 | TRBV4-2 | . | CASSQDGAGGTDTQYF | TGTGCCAGCAGCCAAGATGGGGCAGGGGGCACAGATACGCAGTATTTT
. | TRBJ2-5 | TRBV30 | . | CAWSTFRGQETQYF | TGTGCCTGGAGCACCTTCCGGGGGCAAGAGACCCAGTACTTC
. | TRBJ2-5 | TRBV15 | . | CATSSWFRELETQYF | TGTGCCACCAGCAGCTGGTTCAGGGAACTGGAGACCCAGTACTTC
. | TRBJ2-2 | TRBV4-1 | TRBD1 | CASSQPRTGTGELFF | TGCGCCAGCAGCCAACCACGGACAGGGACCGGGGAGCTGTTTTTT
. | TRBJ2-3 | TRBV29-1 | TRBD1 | CSERQGGTDTQYF | TGCAGCGAACGACAGGGGGGCACAGATACGCAGTATTTT
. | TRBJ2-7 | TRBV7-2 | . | CASSFEAVREQYF | TGTGCCAGCAGCTTCGAAGCTGTGCGGGAGCAGTACTTC
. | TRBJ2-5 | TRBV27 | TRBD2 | CASSLQAGIALGTQYF | TGTGCCAGCAGTCTCCAAGCGGGGATTGCTTTGGGGACCCAGTACTTC
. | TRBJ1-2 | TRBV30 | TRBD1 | CAWKTGDNYGYTF | TGTGCCTGGAAGACAGGGGATAACTATGGCTACACCTTC
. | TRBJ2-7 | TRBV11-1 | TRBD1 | CASSLQGANSYEQYF | TGTGCCAGCAGCCTACAGGGGGCCAACTCCTACGAGCAGTACTTC
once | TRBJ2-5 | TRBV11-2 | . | CASSSRGRVETQYF | TGTGCCAGCAGCTCCCGTGGCCGGGTGGAGACCCAGTACTTC
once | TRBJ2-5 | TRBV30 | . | CAWSVSGVTETQYF | TGTGCCTGGAGTGTCTCGGGGGTTACTGAGACCCAGTACTTC
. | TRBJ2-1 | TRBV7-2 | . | CASSPPYSDNEQFF | TGTGCCAGCAGCCCCCCTTATAGCGACAATGAGCAGTTCTTC